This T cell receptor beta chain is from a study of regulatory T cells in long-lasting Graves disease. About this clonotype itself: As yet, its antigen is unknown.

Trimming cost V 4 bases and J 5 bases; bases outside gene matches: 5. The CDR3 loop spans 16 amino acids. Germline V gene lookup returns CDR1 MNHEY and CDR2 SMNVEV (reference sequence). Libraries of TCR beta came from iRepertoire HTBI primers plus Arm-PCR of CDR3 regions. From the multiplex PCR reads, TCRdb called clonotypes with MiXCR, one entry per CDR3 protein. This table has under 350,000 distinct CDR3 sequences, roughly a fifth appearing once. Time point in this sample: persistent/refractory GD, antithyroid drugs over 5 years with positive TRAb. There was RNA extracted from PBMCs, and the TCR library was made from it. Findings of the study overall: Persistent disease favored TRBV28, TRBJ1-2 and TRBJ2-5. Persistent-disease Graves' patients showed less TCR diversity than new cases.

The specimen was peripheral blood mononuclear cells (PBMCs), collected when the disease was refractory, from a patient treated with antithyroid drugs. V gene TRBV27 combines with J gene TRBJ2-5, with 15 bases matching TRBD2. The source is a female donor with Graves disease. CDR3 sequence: CASSSGLAGGWETQYF. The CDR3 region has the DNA TGTGCCAGCAGTTCGGGACTAGCGGGAGGATGGGAGACCCAGTACTTC.